These 29 T cell receptor beta chains were all obtained from the same sample, sequenced in a study of shared clonotypes between healthy human individuals. Measured with immunoSEQ multiplex PCR; TCRdb has only the in-frame clones, and not every one. The data contain some 2.1 million clones, about 95% of them seen just once; the ten biggest clones take up 0.85% to 1.2%. Naive CD8 cells comprised CD45RO-negative, CCR7-positively selected cells, excluding terminally differentiated effector memory CD45RA+ cells. Material: naive CD8+ T cells sorted from blood. The receptor set was obtained from a man younger than 35 in good health.

V gene TRBV10-3 combines with J gene TRBJ2-7, with D perhaps being TRBD1 or TRBD2 (6 bases each). Germline loops: CDR1 ENHRY, CDR2 SYGVKD. CDR3 length equals 16 residues. V lost 0 bases to trimming and J lost 3 bases, with 15 bases between them. As DNA, the CDR3 is TGTGCCATCAGTGAGTCGACTCGGGGGCAACTCTACGAGCAGTACTTC. Translation gives CAISESTRGQLYEQYF.

The chain combines TRBV10-3 with TRBJ2-2; D unclear. The V gene's germline CDR1 is ENHRY and CDR2 SYGVKD. The CDR3 length is 14 residues. V was pared by 6 bases and J by 2 bases, with 10 bases between. CDR3 in amino acids: CAISRDLNTGELFF. The CDR3 DNA follows: TGTGCCATCAGCCGAGACCTAAACACCGGGGAGCTGTTTTTT.

The J gene is TRBJ2-7, the V gene TRBV4-1; a weak D match, TRBD2 (6 bases). CDR1 is MGHRA and CDR2 is YSYEKL in the germline V gene. CDR3 length equals 13 residues. V was cut by 1 base and J by 6 bases, with 10 bases left in between. CDR3 DNA sequence: TGCGCCAGCAGCCAAGGCCTGGGAGGCGAGCAGTACTTC. Translating it yields CASSQGLGGEQYF.

The CDR3 loop is CASSLAGRAYEQYF. Here the CDR3 DNA reads TGTGCCAGCAGCTTGGCAGGGAGAGCCTACGAGCAGTACTTC. The genes are TRBV5-4 and TRBJ2-7; D may be TRBD1 or TRBD2 (5 bases each). CDR3 length: 14 amino acids. Germline V gene sequence: CDR1 SGHNT, CDR2 YYREEE (reference sequence). Trimming pared 0 bases from V and 2 bases from J, leaving 9 bases between.

J is TRBJ2-1 and V is TRBV2, with D perhaps TRBD1 (6 bases). The CDR3 consists of 15 residues. The V end lost 3 bases, the J end lost 4 bases, and 13 bases lay between the germline ends. Germline CDR1 is SNHLY and CDR2 is FYNNEI. This chain's CDR3 is CASSELGRGYNEQFF. CDR3 in DNA: TGTGCCAGCAGTGAGTTGGGTAGGGGGTACAATGAGCAGTTCTTC.

This rearrangement joins TRBV6-1 to TRBJ2-5; 8 bases align to TRBD1. Trimming took 4 bases from V and 5 from J; bases not matched to a gene: 9. CDR1 and CDR2 from the germline V gene are MNHNS and SASEGT. The CDR3 loop spans 15 amino acids. CDR3 sequence: CASSVGTGGLETQYF. CDR3 DNA: TGTGCCAGCAGTGTGGGTACAGGGGGGCTTGAGACCCAGTACTTC.

The chain has TRBV13 and TRBJ2-2; TRBD1 aligns across 8 bases. The germline CDR1 and CDR2 sequences are PRHDT and FYEKMQ (reference sequence). The trim removed 5 bases at V and 3 bases at J, leaving 8 bases unmatched. The CDR3 contains 16 residues. The CDR3 bases are TGTGCCAGCAGCCCGGACAGGGAAATATACACCGGGGAGCTGTTTTTT. Protein sequence: CASSPDREIYTGELFF.

The J gene is TRBJ2-7, the V gene TRBV2; TRBD1 agrees at 9 bases. Trimming removed 7 bases from V and 5 bases from J; junction bases left unmatched: 12. Germline CDR1 is SNHLY and CDR2 is FYNNEI. The CDR3 sequence is 15 residues long. For the CDR3, the DNA is TGTGCCAGCATTCACCCGGGACAGGGAGTCGACGAGCAGTACTTC. Protein product: CASIHPGQGVDEQYF.

This clone was seen just once. This chain links TRBV4-2 with TRBJ2-1; 12 nucleotides align to TRBD2. In germline, CDR1 is LGHNA, CDR2 YNFKEQ. The CDR3 sequence is 18 residues long. Trimming took 1 base from V and 9 from J; bases not matched to a gene: 13. The CDR3 loop reads CASSQGSAVLAGGGEQFF. CDR3 bases: TGTGCCAGCAGCCAAGGGTCGGCGGTGCTAGCGGGAGGGGGTGAGCAGTTCTTC.

The rearrangement joins TRBV7-9 to TRBJ1-4; D call uncertain. The CDR3 is 14 amino acids. V was trimmed by 0 bases and J by 3 bases, leaving 5 bases between them. CDR1 SEHNR and CDR2 FQNEAQ come from the germline V gene (reference sequence). CDR3 in amino acids: CASSLAHPNEKLFF. The CDR3 DNA reads TGTGCCAGCAGCTTAGCTCATCCTAATGAAAAACTGTTTTTT. Together with reference TRBV7-9 and TRBJ1-4, the CDR3 gives the full variable domain: DTGVSQNPRHKITKRGQNVTFRCDPISEHNRLYWYRQTLGQGPEFLTYFQNEAQLEKSRLLSDRFSAERPKGSFSTLEIQRTEQGDSAMYLCASSLAHPNEKLFFGSGTQLSVL.

The V and J genes are TRBV2 and TRBJ2-1, with 9 bases that match TRBD2. This CDR3 comprises 15 residues. Germline-derived CDR1 and CDR2 are SNHLY and FYNNEI. V lost 5 bases to trimming and J lost 9 bases; unmatched junction nucleotides: 11. CDR3 in amino acids: CASSNPTGLALEQFF. DNA of the CDR3: TGTGCCAGCAGTAACCCCACCGGACTAGCGCTTGAGCAGTTCTTC.

Only one count was recorded for this clone. The chain joins TRBV5-6 to TRBJ1-3; no firm D call. In germline, CDR1 is SGHDT, CDR2 YYEEEE. The CDR3 loop spans 14 amino acids. V gave up 0 bases and J gave up 0 bases, with 4 bases separating them. CDR3 residues: CASSLDNSGNTIYF. In nucleotides, the CDR3 is TGTGCCAGCAGCTTGGATAACTCTGGAAACACCATATATTTT.

Concerning this clone: Other DNA sequences in the same sample also yield this CDR3. The chain couples TRBV6-1 to TRBJ2-1; 9 bases fit TRBD2. Trimming took 1 base from V and 4 from J; bases not matched to a gene: 2. Germline values: CDR1 MNHNS, CDR2 SASEGT. This CDR3 region has 15 residues. The CDR3 DNA sequence: TGTGCCAGCAGTGAAGGACTAGCGGAATACAATGAGCAGTTCTTC. Its translation is CASSEGLAEYNEQFF.

This clone occurred once. The chain links TRBV7-8 to TRBJ2-7; weak D call: TRBD2 (6 bases). The CDR3 is 14 amino acids. Trimming pared 5 bases from V and 3 bases from J, leaving 14 bases between. Germline V gene sequence: CDR1 SGHVS, CDR2 FQNEAQ. DNA for the CDR3: TGTGCCAGCAGCCCGGAGGGACGGAACTACGAGCAGTACTTC. Translated, it gives CASSPEGRNYEQYF. Complete variable domain (other parts from reference TRBV7-8 and TRBJ2-7): GAGVSQSPRYKVAKRGQDVALRCDPISGHVSLFWYQQALGQGPEFLTYFQNEAQLDKSGLPSDRFFAERPEGSVSTLKIQRTQQEDSAVYLCASSPEGRNYEQYFGPGTRLTVT.

The genes are TRBV10-3 and TRBJ2-3; 7 bases match TRBD2. The trim removed 4 bases at V and 3 bases at J, leaving 7 bases unmatched. In germline, CDR1 is ENHRY, CDR2 SYGVKD. This CDR3 has 15 amino acids. Here the CDR3 reads CAISAPGAGTDTQYF. The CDR3 region has the DNA TGTGCCATCAGTGCCCCGGGAGCGGGGACAGATACGCAGTATTTT.

This chain uses TRBV27 with TRBJ2-3, with D unclear. Per germline, CDR1 MNHEY and CDR2 SMNVEV (reference sequence). Trimming pared 3 bases from V and 0 bases from J, leaving 10 bases between. CDR3 length equals 15 residues. This CDR3 reads CASSLWQPSTDTQYF. For the CDR3, the DNA is TGTGCCAGCAGTTTGTGGCAGCCTAGCACAGATACGCAGTATTTT.

The chain couples TRBV12-5 to TRBJ2-7; unclear D gene. Trimming left V 3 bases short and J 3 bases short, with 9 bases between. This CDR3 is 13 amino acids long. Germline CDR1 reads LGHNT; CDR2 reads FRNRAP. This CDR3 is CASGFDPDYEQYF. The CDR3 region has the DNA TGTGCTAGTGGTTTCGACCCGGACTACGAGCAGTACTTC.

To note about this clone: At the DNA level, this CDR3 is encoded by other sequences in the same sample as well. CDR3 sequence: CASSLEGGYQETQYF. In DNA form, the CDR3 reads TGCGCCAGCAGCTTGGAAGGGGGGTACCAAGAGACCCAGTACTTC. The V gene is TRBV5-1, the J gene TRBJ2-5, with D perhaps matching TRBD1 or TRBD2 (6 bases each). V dropped 0 bases and J dropped 0 bases, with 9 bases sitting between them. The CDR3 has 15 residues. Germline lookup yields CDR1 SGHRS and CDR2 YFSETQ.

The rearrangement links TRBV6-6 to TRBJ1-5, with D possibly matching TRBD1 (5 bases). V was cut by 10 bases and J by 2 bases, with 18 bases left in between. The CDR3 sequence is 15 residues long. The germline gives CDR1 MNHNY, CDR2 SVGAGI (reference sequence). This CDR3 is CATEGGEFRNQPQHF. The CDR3 region has the DNA TGTGCCACCGAGGGAGGGGAATTTCGCAATCAGCCCCAGCATTTT.

This clone came up once. At the DNA level, this CDR3 is encoded by other sequences in the same sample as well. The chain couples TRBV19 to TRBJ1-5; D possibly corresponds to TRBD1 (5 bases). The CDR3 sequence is 14 residues long. Trimming cost V 5 bases and J 1 base, with 9 bases left between them. Germline-derived CDR1 and CDR2 are LNHDA and SQIVND (reference sequence). CDR3 DNA: TGTGCCAGTAGTGTTCGGGACAGCAATCAGCCCCAGCATTTT. It translates to CASSVRDSNQPQHF.

Concerning this clone: The sample has other DNA sequences that encode this CDR3 too. The chain couples TRBV29-1 to TRBJ2-5; D might be TRBD2 (5 bases). The CDR3 loop spans 12 amino acids. Germline CDR1 reads SQVTM; CDR2 reads ANQGSEA. V lost 6 bases to trimming and J lost 3 bases, with 11 bases between them. This CDR3 reads CSVVAGEETQYF. The DNA for the CDR3 is TGCAGCGTCGTCGCGGGTGAAGAGACCCAGTACTTC.

The rearrangement links TRBV9 to TRBJ2-7; 12 bases map to TRBD2. With 4 bases clipped from V and 10 bases from J, the junction kept 6 bases outside the gene matches. Looked up from germline, CDR1 is SGDLS and CDR2 is YYNGEE. The CDR3 is made up of 13 amino acids. The CDR3, as DNA: TGTGCCAGCAGCTCGGGACTAGCGGGTGTTCAGTACTTC. Protein product: CASSSGLAGVQYF.

The rearrangement links TRBV29-1 to TRBJ2-2, with D hard to call. CDR1 and CDR2 (germline): SQVTM, ANQGSEA. With 4 bases removed from V and 7 bases from J, the gap between germline ends came to 10 bases. There are 12 residues in the CDR3. DNA of the CDR3: TGCAGCGTTGTCGGGTGGGGCGGGGAGCTGTTTTTT. Protein: CSVVGWGGELFF.

The CDR3 loop is CASSQESPMGDTGELFF. The CDR3 region has the DNA TGTGCCAGCAGCCAAGAGTCTCCGATGGGAGACACCGGGGAGCTGTTTTTT. The V gene is TRBV14, the J gene TRBJ2-2; the D gene is possibly TRBD2 (5 bases). This CDR3 contains 17 residues. The germline V gene has CDR1 SGHDN and CDR2 FVKESK. Trimming cost V 0 bases and J 3 bases, with 14 bases left between them.

V and J are TRBV2 and TRBJ2-5, with D maybe TRBD2 (6 bases). V was pared by 6 bases and J by 4 bases, with 21 bases between. The CDR3 length is 16 residues. Germline CDR1 and CDR2: SNHLY and FYNNEI. Written as DNA, the CDR3 is TGTGCCAGCAGACTTATGTTCGGGCTGGAGGGAGAGACCCAGTACTTC. This sequence encodes CASRLMFGLEGETQYF.

Remarks on this clone: The identical CDR3 is also encoded by other nucleotide sequences in the sample. V is TRBV7-6 and J is TRBJ2-7; D might be TRBD2 (6 bases). This CDR3 is built from 14 residues. Germline CDR1 is SGHVS and CDR2 is FNYEAQ. The germline V and J ends were trimmed by 1 base and 1 base, with 8 bases remaining between them. The CDR3, as DNA: TGTGCCAGCAGCTTAGGGACTACTTCCTACGAGCAGTACTTC. This sequence encodes CASSLGTTSYEQYF.

This clone was seen once. V usage is TRBV7-9 and J usage is TRBJ2-3, with 15 bases that match TRBD2. The CDR3 totals 16 residues. The trim removed 5 bases at V and 4 bases at J, leaving 4 bases unmatched. Germline values: CDR1 SEHNR, CDR2 FQNEAQ (reference sequence). The CDR3 bases are TGTGCCAGCAGCCCGGGACTAGCGGGGGGACCAGATACGCAGTATTTT. Translation gives CASSPGLAGGPDTQYF. Together with reference TRBV7-9 and TRBJ2-3, the CDR3 gives the full variable domain: DTGVSQNPRHKITKRGQNVTFRCDPISEHNRLYWYRQTLGQGPEFLTYFQNEAQLEKSRLLSDRFSAERPKGSFSTLEIQRTEQGDSAMYLCASSPGLAGGPDTQYFGPGTRLTVL.

V and J are TRBV29-1 and TRBJ2-7, with D perhaps TRBD1 or TRBD2 (5 bases each). V lost 2 bases and J 6 bases, leaving 14 bases between the germline ends. This CDR3 region has 13 residues. Germline CDR1 is SQVTM and CDR2 is ANQGSEA. This CDR3 is CSVEITGLGEQYF. CDR3 nucleotides: TGCAGCGTTGAAATTACGGGGCTCGGCGAGCAGTACTTC.

This clone was found once. CDR3 sequence reads: CASSMGLAVYEQYF. The CDR3 DNA is TGTGCCAGCAGCATGGGACTAGCGGTCTACGAGCAGTACTTC. This rearrangement joins TRBV5-6 to TRBJ2-7, with 11 bases matching TRBD2. The V segment lost 4 bases and the J segment 3 bases; nucleotides outside the gene matches: 3. The CDR3 extends over 14 amino acids. Germline V lookup: CDR1 SGHDT, CDR2 YYEEEE. Combining the CDR3 with reference TRBV5-6 and TRBJ2-7 gives the whole variable domain DAGVTQSPTHLIKTRGQQVTLRCSPKSGHDTVSWYQQALGQGPQFIFQYYEEEERQRGNFPDRFSGHQFPNYSSELNVNALLLGDSALYLCASSMGLAVYEQYFGPGTRLTVT.